A single sample gave rise to the 30 T cell receptor beta chains below, sequenced in a study of Ad26.COV2.S vaccination and SARS-CoV-2 variants. Treatment of the sample: roughly 18 received Ad26.COV2.S at low or high dose, single or two shots; about 5 received placebo; per-sample allocation not given. Each sample was drawn 63 days after the first injection (of vaccine or placebo). The table came from immunoSEQ multiplex PCR; TCRdb's copy has only in-frame clones and leaves some out. The sample has around 400,000 clones, 89% seen once. The sequencing here drew on peripheral blood, taken in a trial of Ad26.COV2.S vaccine versus placebo. Source of these receptors: a person between 18 and 59 years old who received the Ad26.COV2.S COVID-19 vaccine or a placebo.

This clone was seen once. The same CDR3 arises from other DNA sequences in this sample as well. The rearrangement joins TRBV7-8 to TRBJ2-7; TRBD2 aligns across 14 bases. The CDR3 consists of 14 residues. With 5 bases clipped from V and 6 bases from J, the junction kept 3 bases outside the gene matches. CDR1 and CDR2 (germline): SGHVS, FQNEAQ. DNA of the CDR3: TGTGCCAGCAGCCTCGGGACTAGCGGGAGCGAGCAGTACTTC. Translated: CASSLGTSGSEQYF.

This clone was detected once. The rearrangement uses TRBV7-2 and TRBJ1-1; D not resolved. The germline V gene encodes CDR1 SGHTA and CDR2 FQGNSA. Trimming left V 5 bases short and J 5 bases short, with 15 bases between. This CDR3 has 14 amino acids. CDR3 nucleotides: TGTGCCAGCAGCCCAGCGGGAAGAGGGACTGAAGCTTTCTTT. Translated: CASSPAGRGTEAFF.

In the case of this clone: Other DNA sequences in the sample encode the same CDR3. The V gene is TRBV19, the J gene TRBJ2-3, with no clear D. Germline V lookup: CDR1 LNHDA, CDR2 SQIVND (reference sequence). V lost 3 bases, J lost 3 bases, and 7 bases lay in between. The CDR3 has 13 residues. This chain's CDR3 is CASSMTGTDTQYF. CDR3 sequence (DNA): TGTGCCAGTAGTATGACTGGGACAGATACGCAGTATTTT.

The V and J genes are TRBV29-1 and TRBJ2-1, with a weak D call TRBD2 (5 bases). Trimming took 4 bases from V and 6 from J, leaving 13 bases between them. There are 13 residues in the CDR3. Germline CDR1 and CDR2: SQVTM and ANQGSEA. CDR3 sequence: CSVVWLASNEQFF. CDR3 DNA sequence: TGCAGCGTTGTATGGCTAGCTAGCAATGAGCAGTTCTTC.

The rearrangement joins TRBV5-1 to TRBJ2-5; D remains unclear. Germline V gene lookup returns CDR1 SGHRS and CDR2 YFSETQ. The CDR3 loop spans 14 amino acids. V gave up 0 bases and J gave up 2 bases, with 8 bases separating them. CDR3 sequence (DNA): TGCGCCAGCAGCTTGGGGGCATTACAAGAGACCCAGTACTTC. Protein sequence: CASSLGALQETQYF.

V gene TRBV11-3 combines with J gene TRBJ2-2, with 7 nucleotides matching TRBD1. The CDR3 contains 17 residues. V shed 4 bases, J shed 2 bases, and the junction held 10 bases outside the gene matches. Germline-derived CDR1 and CDR2 are SGHNT and YENEEA. The CDR3 coding sequence is TGTGCCAGCAGCTCCCAAAGGGGGCGGGTTAACACCGGGGAGCTGTTTTTT. This codes for CASSSQRGRVNTGELFF.

This clone is a singleton in its sample. This chain uses TRBV5-1 with TRBJ1-6; D may be TRBD1 (5 bases). Germline assignment: CDR1 SGHRS and CDR2 YFSETQ. The V gene lost 2 bases and the J gene lost 7 bases, with 16 bases spanning the gap. The CDR3 runs 16 residues. The CDR3 sequence: CASSFTGGTENSPLHF. The CDR3 DNA follows: TGCGCCAGCAGCTTTACAGGCGGGACGGAAAATTCACCCCTCCACTTT.

The chain uses TRBV21-1 and TRBJ1-2; TRBD1 is taken as the D call from the table, unchecked against the DNA. TRBV21-1 is shown as a pseudogene. The CDR3 runs 16 residues. This CDR3 reads CASSKVGTGFSYGYTF. The DNA for the CDR3 is TGTGCCAGCAGCAAAGTCGGGACAGGGTTCAGCTATGGCTACACCTTC.

This clone was seen a handful of times. This sequence joins TRBV10-1 and TRBJ1-5; D is undetermined. This CDR3 has 14 amino acids. The germline CDR1 and CDR2 sequences are WNHNN and SYGVQD (reference sequence). Trimming removed 0 bases from V and 0 bases from J, with 3 bases in between. DNA for the CDR3: TGCGCCAGCAGTGAGTCGGGTAGCAATCAGCCCCAGCATTTT. Translation gives CASSESGSNQPQHF.

This clone is a singleton in its sample. The J gene is TRBJ2-4, the V gene TRBV7-9; TRBD2 might be the D (5 bases). CDR1 SEHNR and CDR2 FQNEAQ come from the germline V gene (reference sequence). Deletions cut 0 bases from V and 1 base from J, with 7 bases between. The CDR3 spans 15 residues. The CDR3 reads CASSLAGGAKNIQYF. The CDR3 coding sequence is TGTGCCAGCAGCTTAGCGGGCGGGGCCAAAAACATTCAGTACTTC. The variable domain in full, with the rest retrieved from reference TRBV7-9 and TRBJ2-4, is DTGVSQNPRHKITKRGQNVTFRCDPISEHNRLYWYRQTLGQGPEFLTYFQNEAQLEKSRLLSDRFSAERPKGSFSTLEIQRTEQGDSAMYLCASSLAGGAKNIQYFGAGTRLSVL.

This clone occurred once. The V call is TRBV5-1, the J call TRBJ1-1; D possibly corresponds to TRBD1 (5 bases). Per germline, CDR1 SGHRS and CDR2 YFSETQ. The CDR3 contains 11 residues. The germline V and J ends were trimmed by 2 bases and 11 bases, with 10 bases remaining between them. The CDR3 DNA reads TGCGCCAGCAGCTTCGGGGGATTGGCTTTCTTT. As protein: CASSFGGLAFF. The whole variable domain, filled in from reference TRBV5-1 and TRBJ1-1, reads KAGVTQTPRYLIKTRGQQVTLSCSPISGHRSVSWYQQTPGQGLQFLFEYFSETQRNKGNFPGRFSGRQFSNSRSEMNVSTLELGDSALYLCASSFGGLAFFGQGTRLTVV.

The genes are TRBV5-6 and TRBJ2-7, with 7 nucleotides matching TRBD1. Germline-derived CDR1 and CDR2 are SGHDT and YYEEEE. After removal of 4 bases from V and 4 bases from J, the junction contained 11 bases not matched to a gene. This CDR3 has 15 residues. In nucleotides, the CDR3 is TGTGCCAGCAGCCCCACCGGGACAGTCCTTTACGAGCAGTACTTC. This encodes CASSPTGTVLYEQYF.

The V and J genes are TRBV7-9 and TRBJ2-3; D perhaps matches TRBD2 (5 bases). Germline values: CDR1 SEHNR, CDR2 FQNEAQ (reference sequence). The ends were cut back, 6 bases at V and 5 bases at J, with 9 bases in the middle. The CDR3 sequence is 12 residues long. CDR3 amino acids: CASREALDTQYF. DNA of the CDR3: TGTGCCAGCAGGGAGGCGTTAGATACGCAGTATTTT.

V usage is TRBV4-1 and J usage is TRBJ2-1, with D tentatively TRBD1 (5 bases). V was trimmed by 3 bases and J by 7 bases, leaving 19 bases between them. Germline CDR1 and CDR2: MGHRA and YSYEKL. The length of the CDR3 is 16 residues. CDR3 sequence: CASSQFSRPPGNEQFF. Here the CDR3 DNA reads TGCGCCAGCAGCCAGTTTTCCCGGCCTCCAGGGAATGAGCAGTTCTTC.

The chain has TRBV4-1 and TRBJ2-1; unclear D gene. The CDR3 is made up of 13 amino acids. The germline gives CDR1 MGHRA, CDR2 YSYEKL. V lost 4 bases to trimming and J lost 5 bases, with 9 bases between them. The CDR3 loop reads CASSPGPNNEQFF. In DNA, the CDR3 is TGCGCCAGCAGCCCCGGACCCAACAATGAGCAGTTCTTC.

The chain recombines TRBV19 with TRBJ1-5; D perhaps matches TRBD1 (6 bases). CDR1 and CDR2 from the germline V gene are LNHDA and SQIVND (reference sequence). CDR3 length equals 14 residues. V shed 8 bases and J shed 5 bases, with 16 bases lying between them. CDR3 sequence: CASREGGGHQPQHF. CDR3 nucleotides: TGTGCCAGTCGGGAGGGGGGTGGTCATCAGCCCCAGCATTTT.

In nucleotides, the CDR3 is TGTGCCAGCTCACCACTGGAGGTCATGAACACTGAAGCTTTCTTT. This translates into CASSPLEVMNTEAFF. The chain recombines TRBV18 with TRBJ1-1; D not resolved. The CDR3 totals 15 residues. Trimming cost V 1 base and J 0 bases, with 9 bases left between them. CDR1 is KGHSH, CDR2 LQKENI, per germline.

Written as DNA, the CDR3 is TGTGCCAGCAGTTTTTCGGGGACACACTATGGCTACACCTTC. Residues: CASSFSGTHYGYTF. V usage is TRBV28 and J usage is TRBJ1-2, with TRBD1 as a possible D gene (6 bases). Trimming removed 3 bases at V and 3 bases at J, with 11 bases between. There are 14 residues in the CDR3. Germline-derived CDR1 and CDR2 are MDHEN and SYDVKM.

This clone has more than one count but fewer than ten. The chain uses TRBV2 and TRBJ2-3; 7 bases align to TRBD2. The V and J ends lost 2 bases and 0 bases, in that order; junction bases with no gene match: 11. The CDR3 extends over 18 amino acids. Germline values: CDR1 SNHLY, CDR2 FYNNEI. As DNA, the CDR3 is TGTGCCAGCAGTGAATCGGTCCAGCGGGGAGGGAGCACAGATACGCAGTATTTT. It encodes CASSESVQRGGSTDTQYF. Full variable domain (remainder filled in from reference TRBV2 and TRBJ2-3): EPEVTQTPSHQVTQMGQEVILRCVPISNHLYFYWYRQILGQKVEFLVSFYNNEISEKSEIFDDQFSVERPDGSNFTLKIRSTKLEDSAMYFCASSESVQRGGSTDTQYFGPGTRLTVL.

The V gene is TRBV7-2, the J gene TRBJ2-3; D may correspond to TRBD1 or TRBD2 (5 bases each). The germline V gene has CDR1 SGHTA and CDR2 FQGNSA. The CDR3 sequence is 15 residues long. Between the trimmed V and J ends, which lost 4 bases and 3 bases, there was a span of 14 bases. CDR3 amino acids: CASSSGTLLTDTQYF. In nucleotides, the CDR3 is TGTGCCAGCAGCTCCGGGACCCTACTAACAGATACGCAGTATTTT.

V usage is TRBV3-1 (or the pseudogene TRBV3-2) and J usage is TRBJ2-7; D remains unclear. CDR1 and CDR2 from the germline V gene are LGHDT and YNNKEL (reference sequence). This CDR3 is 14 amino acids long. Trimming took off 1 base at V and 2 bases at J, with 9 bases between the two ends. CDR3 in DNA: TGTGCCAGCAGCCAAGGGGTCAGGCCCTACGAGCAGTACTTC. It is translated as CASSQGVRPYEQYF.

The V and J genes are TRBV30 and TRBJ1-2, with D possibly matching TRBD1 (6 bases). This CDR3 comprises 13 residues. V lost 0 bases and J lost 6, with 11 bases in between. The germline gives CDR1 GTSNPN, CDR2 SVGIG (reference sequence). The CDR3 is CAWSVGAGDGYTF. DNA for the CDR3: TGTGCCTGGAGTGTGGGGGCAGGGGATGGCTACACCTTC.

The chain combines TRBV30 with TRBJ2-1, with TRBD2 as a possible D gene (5 bases). V was cut by 3 bases and J by 7 bases, with 10 bases left in between. This CDR3 is 12 amino acids long. Per germline, CDR1 GTSNPN and CDR2 SVGIG (reference sequence). Here the CDR3 reads CAWRRGPNEQFF. The CDR3 coding sequence is TGTGCCTGGAGGAGAGGGCCTAATGAGCAGTTCTTC.

The chain is built from TRBV19 and TRBJ2-2, with D possibly matching TRBD2 (5 bases). Between the trimmed V and J ends, which lost 2 bases and 3 bases, there was a span of 10 bases. Germline V CDR1 and CDR2: LNHDA, SQIVND (reference sequence). CDR3 length equals 15 residues. The DNA of the CDR3 is TGTGCCAGTAGTATAAGGGAGAGGTACACCGGGGAGCTGTTTTTT. It translates to CASSIRERYTGELFF.

The chain combines TRBV7-9 with TRBJ1-2, with 7 bases matching TRBD1. With V trimmed by 6 bases and J by 8 bases, 12 bases remained unmatched. The CDR3 spans 14 residues. The germline V gene encodes CDR1 SEHNR and CDR2 FQNEAQ (reference sequence). The CDR3, as DNA: TGTGCCAGCAGTCGCGGAGGGGGCGGTTGGGGCTACACCTTC. This translates into CASSRGGGGWGYTF.

The chain has TRBV19 and TRBJ1-1; 9 bases map to TRBD1. The germline V gene has CDR1 LNHDA and CDR2 SQIVND (reference sequence). CDR3 length: 14 amino acids. After removal of 7 bases from V and 6 bases from J, the junction contained 9 bases not matched to a gene. CDR3 nucleotides: TGTGCCAGTACCTCGACAGGGGGGACGGCTGAAGCTTTCTTT. It is translated as CASTSTGGTAEAFF.

The gene calls are TRBV18 and TRBJ2-5, with 7 bases fitting TRBD1. The V segment lost 1 base and the J segment 2 bases; nucleotides outside the gene matches: 7. Germline V gene lookup returns CDR1 KGHSH and CDR2 LQKENI. The CDR3 has 16 amino acids. This CDR3 is CASSPLYSRGQETQYF. CDR3 sequence (DNA): TGTGCCAGCTCACCACTATACTCCAGGGGGCAAGAGACCCAGTACTTC.

The chain employs TRBV5-1 and TRBJ2-1; 10 bases are a match to TRBD2. V gave up 1 base and J gave up 7 bases; unmatched junction bases: 8. The germline V gene encodes CDR1 SGHRS and CDR2 YFSETQ. The CDR3 loop spans 16 amino acids. In nucleotides, the CDR3 is TGCGCCAGCAGCTTGACTAGCGGGGTGGAAGCTAATGAGCAGTTCTTC. This sequence encodes CASSLTSGVEANEQFF.

The V call is TRBV18, the J call TRBJ2-1; D call uncertain. This CDR3 spans 13 amino acids. CDR1 KGHSH and CDR2 LQKENI come from the germline V gene. The germline V and J ends were trimmed by 3 bases and 9 bases, with 12 bases remaining between them. This CDR3 reads CASSPPLAFEQFF. The CDR3 DNA reads as TGTGCCAGCTCACCGCCTCTCGCCTTTGAGCAGTTCTTC.

This clone was detected only once. The DNA of the CDR3 is TGTGCCAGCAGCGACAGGGCTGAAGCTTTCTTT. Translation: CASSDRAEAFF. The chain combines TRBV27 with TRBJ1-1; 7 positions agree with TRBD1. This CDR3 comprises 11 residues. Germline V lookup: CDR1 MNHEY, CDR2 SMNVEV (reference sequence). V was clipped by 6 bases and J by 6 bases; unmatched bases: 1.